Given below is one T cell receptor beta chain in context. V lost 3 bases, J lost 4 bases, and 7 bases lay in between. Per germline, CDR1 LNHDA and CDR2 SQIVND (reference sequence). The CDR3 has 13 residues. Original methodology: Reference gene primer amplification yielded estimated nucleated cell counts. The data were produced by immunoSEQ multiplex PCR, yet TCRdb's version contains in-frame clones alone and is incomplete. The V and J calls and clone size were taken over from that table, and D and trimming were inferred from the DNA. The data hold around 290,000 clones, with approximately 90% observed a single time. The data stem from a study of blood T cell repertoires in COVID-19. Across the study: COVID-19 samples, acute and convalescent, were from the United States, Italy and Spain.

The sequenced sample was peripheral blood. This chain links TRBV19 with TRBJ1-5, with D maybe TRBD1 (5 bases). This clonotype originated in a man aged 40-50 years with acute or convalescent COVID-19. This CDR3 is CASSMGGNQPQHF. The DNA for the CDR3 is TGTGCCAGTAGTATGGGGGGAAATCAGCCCCAGCATTTT.